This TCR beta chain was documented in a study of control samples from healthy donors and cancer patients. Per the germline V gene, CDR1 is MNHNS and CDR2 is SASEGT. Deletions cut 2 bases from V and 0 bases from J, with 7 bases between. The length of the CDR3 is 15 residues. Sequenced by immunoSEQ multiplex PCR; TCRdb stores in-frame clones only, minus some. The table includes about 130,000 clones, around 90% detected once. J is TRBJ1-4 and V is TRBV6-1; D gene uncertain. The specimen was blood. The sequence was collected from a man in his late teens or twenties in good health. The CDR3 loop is CASSEMAATNEKLFF. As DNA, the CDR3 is TGTGCCAGCAGTGAAATGGCAGCAACTAATGAAAAACTGTTTTTT.